One and the same sample provided the 18 T cell receptor beta chains below, sequenced in a study of tumor and adjacent non-tumor tissue in lung cancer. TCRbeta libraries were built with three rounds of nested PCR, modified from ARM-PCR. TCRdb redid the calling of the multiplex PCR reads with MiXCR, one entry per CDR3 protein. This repertoire shows approximately 90,000 distinct CDR3 sequences, approximately 73% found once; its top ten account for about a fifth. The template was RNA from unsorted bulk tissue. The normal lung tissue was taken more than 3 cm from the tumor edge. Sequenced input: distant non-tumor lung tissue. The source is a woman aged 45 to 65 with non-small cell lung cancer.

As concerns this clonotype: This may be a read error, as it is one base from a much larger clone. This chain links TRBV2 with TRBJ2-7; no firm D call. This CDR3 has 15 amino acids. Germline CDR1 is SNHLY and CDR2 is FYNNEI. CDR3 in DNA: TGTGCCAGAAGTGAAGAGGCGGTAGGAAGCTACGAGCAGTACTTC. Translating it yields CARSEEAVGSYEQYF.

V usage is TRBV2 and J usage is TRBJ1-6; D might be TRBD1 (6 bases). The CDR3 is 15 amino acids. Trimming took off 6 bases at V and 6 bases at J, with 15 bases between the two ends. In germline, CDR1 is SNHLY, CDR2 FYNNEI. This CDR3 is CASSLQGVPNSPLHF. The CDR3 bases are TGTGCCAGCAGCCTACAGGGAGTCCCTAATTCACCCCTCCACTTT.

About this clonotype: Relative to the germline gene, one junction end is altered; a read error may explain this. The chain recombines TRBV7-8 with TRBJ2-2; 8 nucleotides agree with TRBD1. In germline, CDR1 is SGHVS, CDR2 FQNEAQ. The CDR3 totals 15 residues. CDR3: CSSNRLTGVGGELFF. The DNA of the CDR3 is TGTTCCAGCAACCGACTGACAGGGGTTGGCGGGGAGCTGTTTTTT.

Details on this clonotype: The germline gene is not matched at one end of the junction; a read error may be the cause. The chain recombines TRBV29-1 with TRBJ2-2; 11 bases are shared with TRBD2. The CDR3 is 18 amino acids. Germline CDR1 and CDR2: SQVTM and ANQGSEA. As DNA, the CDR3 is TGTAGCGTTGAAGAAGAAGGAACTAGCGGGAGTTTTCCCGAGGAACTGTTTTTT. Amino acids: CSVEEEGTSGSFPEELFF.

The chain links TRBV6-6 to TRBJ2-1, with TRBD2 matching 9 bases. With 10 bases clipped from V and 2 bases from J, the junction kept 6 bases outside the gene matches. Per germline, CDR1 MNHNY and CDR2 SVGAGI (reference sequence). This CDR3 is 14 amino acids long. CDR3: CAIGSGRTYNEQFF. CDR3 sequence (DNA): TGTGCCATCGGGAGCGGGAGGACCTACAATGAGCAGTTCTTC.

The chain couples TRBV11-2 to TRBJ1-2; the D is unclear. In germline, CDR1 is SGHAT, CDR2 FQNNGV. The ends were cut back, 10 bases at V and 3 bases at J, with 15 bases in the middle. This CDR3 has 13 amino acids. The CDR3 sequence: CATGAGEDYGYTF. CDR3 sequence (DNA): TGTGCCACTGGAGCCGGGGAGGACTATGGCTACACCTTC.

Turning to this clonotype: Compared with germline, one end of the junction differs, possibly owing to a read error. The chain has TRBV7-9 and TRBJ2-2, with unresolved D. This CDR3 is built from 14 residues. Germline values: CDR1 SEHNR, CDR2 FQNEAQ (reference sequence). CDR3 in DNA: TGTGCCAGCATCTTAAATCCGACCACCGGGGAGCTGTTTTTT. This translates into CASILNPTTGELFF. Together with reference TRBV7-9 and TRBJ2-2, the CDR3 gives the full variable domain: DTGVSQNPRHKITKRGQNVTFRCDPISEHNRLYWYRQTLGQGPEFLTYFQNEAQLEKSRLLSDRFSAERPKGSFSTLEIQRTEQGDSAMYLCASILNPTTGELFFGEGSRLTVL.

As concerns this clonotype: This sequence may be a read error, since a much larger clone differs from it by one base. The CDR3 sequence: CASSLGQMNTEAIF. CDR3 sequence (DNA): TGTGCCAGCAGTTTAGGACAGATGAACACTGAAGCTATCTTT. V usage is TRBV28 and J usage is TRBJ1-1; perhaps TRBD1 as D (6 bases). The CDR3 loop spans 14 amino acids. Per germline, CDR1 MDHEN and CDR2 SYDVKM.

Comment on this clonotype: Lacking the conserved final phenylalanine or tryptophan, this CDR3 likely reflects a read error. The CDR3 DNA reads TGCGCCAGCAGTTCCCAGGGGTCAGTAATAATGAACACTGAAGCTTTCTAT. Translation gives CASSSQGSVIMNTEAFY. The rearrangement links TRBV5-1 to TRBJ1-1; D is perhaps TRBD1 (6 bases). CDR1 SGHRS and CDR2 YFSETQ come from the germline V gene. V was pared by 5 bases and J by 0 bases, with 20 bases between. The CDR3 has 17 residues.

CDR3 sequence: CARARTEAYTF. The CDR3 DNA reads TGTGCCCGGGCCCGGACAGAAGCTTACACCTTC. The chain uses TRBV30 and TRBJ1-2, with D possibly being TRBD1 (6 bases). In germline, CDR1 is GTSNPN, CDR2 SVGIG (reference sequence). The CDR3 is 11 amino acids. Trimming took 8 bases from V and 11 from J, leaving 18 bases between them.

This clonotype was detected many times. This chain joins TRBV7-3 and TRBJ2-6; TRBD1 matches at 7 bases. The CDR3 is 18 amino acids. Trimming took 1 base from V and 1 from J; bases not matched to a gene: 7. The germline gives CDR1 SGHTA, CDR2 FQGTGA. DNA for the CDR3: TGTGCCAGCAGCTTAAAAGGGACAGCCCCTTCTGGGGCCAACGTCCTGACTTTC. Its protein is CASSLKGTAPSGANVLTF.

As concerns this clonotype: The conserved closing phenylalanine or tryptophan is absent in this CDR3, likely reflecting a read error. The chain combines TRBV12-3 or TRBV12-4 with TRBJ2-7; the D gene is possibly TRBD1 (6 bases). The CDR3 has 12 residues. The CDR3 DNA reads as TGTACCAGCAGGGGAGAGGCCTACGAGCAGTACTAC. Encoded protein: CTSRGEAYEQYY.

The CDR3 DNA is TGTGCCACCACGTTGGTATCAGGCGAGCAGTACTTC. Its protein product is CATTLVSGEQYF. This chain connects TRBV6-6 to TRBJ2-7; D uncertain. Germline-derived CDR1 and CDR2 are MNHNY and SVGAGI (reference sequence). V lost 10 bases to trimming and J lost 6 bases, with 16 bases between them. CDR3 length: 12 amino acids.

Note on this clonotype: Here the CDR3 omits its conserved ending phenylalanine or tryptophan, so a read error is the likely source. V is TRBV4-1 and J is TRBJ1-5; tentative D call: TRBD1 (6 bases). The CDR3 covers 14 residues. Trimming took 3 bases from V and 3 from J, leaving 9 bases between them. Germline lookup yields CDR1 MGHRA and CDR2 YSYEKL. The CDR3 sequence is CASSQRDTNQPQHL. In DNA form, the CDR3 reads TGCGCCAGCAGCCAGCGGGACACCAATCAGCCCCAGCATTTG.

On this clonotype: The junction does not match germline at one end; this may be a read error. The J gene is TRBJ1-5, the V gene TRBV6-1; D may be TRBD1 (6 bases). The CDR3 is 15 residues long. CDR1 is MNHNS, CDR2 SASEGT, per germline. The CDR3 DNA sequence: TGTGCTAGCAGTATACGCTGGGACATTCGTCAGCCCCAGCACTTT. Protein: CASSIRWDIRQPQHF.

V usage is TRBV18 and J usage is TRBJ1-1; 8 bases match TRBD1. The CDR3 contains 13 residues. Germline V gives CDR1 KGHSH, CDR2 LQKENI. Trimming cost V 5 bases and J 5 bases; bases outside gene matches: 4. The CDR3 reads CASSGQGGTEAFF. The CDR3 DNA sequence: TGTGCCAGCTCAGGACAGGGCGGGACTGAAGCTTTCTTT. Supplemented by reference TRBV18 and TRBJ1-1, the full variable domain reads NAGVMQNPRHLVRRRGQEARLRCSPMKGHSHVYWYRQLPEEGLKFMVYLQKENIIDESGMPKERFSAEFPKEGPSILRIQQVVRGDSAAYFCASSGQGGTEAFFGQGTRLTVV.

A remark on this clonotype: Germline is not matched at one junction end, which may reflect a read error. CDR3 nucleotide sequence: TGCAGTGCCAGAGACGGACTAGCGGGAGTGAGGTGCCTCGGCATTCAGTACTTC. This translates into CSARDGLAGVRCLGIQYF. The V call is TRBV20-1, the J call TRBJ2-4; 13 bases are shared with TRBD2. This CDR3 contains 18 residues. Per germline, CDR1 DFQATT and CDR2 SNEGSKA (reference sequence).

As for this clonotype: Since a much larger clone is just one base distant, this may be a read error. J is TRBJ2-7 and V is TRBV14, with D uncertain. Germline assignment: CDR1 SGHDN and CDR2 FVKESK. This CDR3 is built from 15 residues. The CDR3 DNA is TGTGCCATCAGCCAAGGGCCCCACGACTCCTACGAGCAGTACTTC. This sequence encodes CAISQGPHDSYEQYF.